The sequence of this TCR beta chain was determined in a study of beta chain features in type 1 diabetes. Overall study context: Investigators examined approximately 110,000,000 sorted cells across all samples.

Reverse transcribing all isolated RNA meant expressed TCRB transcripts were sequenced. Here immunoSEQ multiplex PCR was the method, and the copy in TCRdb shows in-frame clones only, minus some. The sample lists 600,000 to 700,000 clones; around 12% were seen once. Turning to this clone: Its specificity is not known. This sample also contains other DNA sequences that code for the same CDR3.

Findings and limits, study-wide: Significant though moderate, a shortening of TCRB CDR3s appeared in all four CD4+ subsets of Type 1 diabetes patients. Although PCR might favor shorter templates, it would do so equally in patients and controls.

CDR3 size: 15 residues. V lost 2 bases to trimming and J lost 4 bases; unmatched junction nucleotides: 2. Germline CDR1 and CDR2: SGDLS and YYNGEE. The sample taken for sequencing was naive CD4+ T cells from blood. The chain employs TRBV9 and TRBJ2-3; TRBD1 agrees at 12 bases. The clonotype comes from a man aged 25-45 years with type 1 diabetes. CDR3 protein: CASSVGTGGPDTQYF. CDR3 DNA sequence: TGTGCCAGCAGCGTCGGGACAGGGGGCCCAGATACGCAGTATTTT. Full variable domain (outside the CDR3, taken from reference TRBV9 and TRBJ2-3): DSGVTQTPKHLITATGQRVTLRCSPRSGDLSVYWYQQSLDQGLQFLIQYYNGEERAKGNILERFSAQQFPDLHSELNLSSLELGDSALYFCASSVGTGGPDTQYFGPGTRLTVL.